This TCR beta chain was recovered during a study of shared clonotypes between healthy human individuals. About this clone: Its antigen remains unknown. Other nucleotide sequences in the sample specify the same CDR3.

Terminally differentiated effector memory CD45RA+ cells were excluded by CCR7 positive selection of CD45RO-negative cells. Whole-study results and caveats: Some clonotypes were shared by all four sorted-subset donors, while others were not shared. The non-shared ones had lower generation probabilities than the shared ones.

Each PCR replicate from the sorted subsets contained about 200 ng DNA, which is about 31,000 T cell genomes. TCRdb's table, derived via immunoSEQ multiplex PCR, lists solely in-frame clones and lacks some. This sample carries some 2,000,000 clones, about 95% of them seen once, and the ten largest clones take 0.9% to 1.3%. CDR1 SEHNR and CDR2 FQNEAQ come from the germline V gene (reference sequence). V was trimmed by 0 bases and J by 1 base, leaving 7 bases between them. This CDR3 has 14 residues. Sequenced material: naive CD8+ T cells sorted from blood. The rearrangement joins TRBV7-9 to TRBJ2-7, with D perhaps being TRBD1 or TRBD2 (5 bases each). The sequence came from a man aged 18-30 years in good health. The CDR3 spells CASSLAGVSYEQYF. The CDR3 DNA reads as TGTGCCAGCAGCTTAGCGGGGGTTTCCTACGAGCAGTACTTC.